The rows below give T cell receptor beta chains drawn from one sample of a study of blood T cell repertoires in COVID-19. Method: immunoSEQ multiplex PCR; TCRdb's copy keeps in-frame clones and lacks some. This sample has some 200,000 clones, with around 87% found just once. The material sequenced was peripheral blood. The origin of the receptors is a woman in her late teens or twenties who had recovered from COVID-19. The CDR3 runs from the conserved cysteine through the conserved F or W. Each record gives: clone size, D gene, V gene, J gene, CDR3 DNA, CDR3 protein. The D gene is left open where the match is weak. Expanded clones get a size class; other rows say once, few or many, or leave the size out.

-	-	TRBV7-9	TRBJ1-2	TGTGCCAGCAGCCCTGGGACATCTAACTATGGCTACACCTTC	CASSPGTSNYGYTF
-	TRBD2	TRBV11-1	TRBJ2-1	TGTGCCAGCAGCTTAGCGGGAGGGCCACATGAGCAGTTCTTC	CASSLAGGPHEQFF
-	TRBD2	TRBV6-5	TRBJ2-1	TGTGCCAGCTTGCCAAGCGGGAGGGCCTTAAATGAGCAGTTCTTC	CASLPSGRALNEQFF
few	-	TRBV7-9	TRBJ2-7	TGTGCCAGCAAAAATACAGGGCCAGCCTACGAGCAGTACTTC	CASKNTGPAYEQYF
-	-	TRBV29-1	TRBJ2-1	TGCAGCGACTTACAGGGGCAGTTCTTC	CSDLQGQFF
-	TRBD2	TRBV10-3	TRBJ2-1	TGTGCCATCAGTTGGGGGGGGTACAATGAGCAGTTCTTC	CAISWGGYNEQFF
-	TRBD1	TRBV3-1/TRBV3-2	TRBJ2-2	TGTGCCAGCAGCCTCCGGTCGGGACAGAGCACCGGGGAGCTGTTTTTT	CASSLRSGQSTGELFF
-	TRBD1	TRBV7-2	TRBJ2-7	TGTGCCAGCAGCTCACCTAGGACAGGGGACTACGAGCAGTACTTC	CASSSPRTGDYEQYF
-	TRBD1	TRBV6-5	TRBJ1-3	TGTGCCAGCAGCGGGACAGGGCCTGGAAACACCATATATTTT	CASSGTGPGNTIYF
-	-	TRBV15	TRBJ1-1	TGTGCCACCAGCAGAGATAGAGCAACCTTAGCAGGGAAAGCTTTCTTT	CATSRDRATLAGKAFF
-	TRBD2	TRBV5-4	TRBJ2-5	TGTGCCAGCAGCCTCGGACTAGCGGGGGGGCAGTGGGAGACCCAGTACTTC	CASSLGLAGGQWETQYF
-	-	TRBV7-9	TRBJ1-4	TGTGCCAGCAGCTTAATACCTGAAGCAAATGAAAAACTGTTTTTT	CASSLIPEANEKLFF
-	TRBD1	TRBV7-2	TRBJ2-1	TGTGCCAGCAGCTTATGGGCAGGGGGCTTGGATGAGCAGTTCTTC	CASSLWAGGLDEQFF
-	-	TRBV6-6	TRBJ1-1	TGTGCCAGCAGTTATAGACAGGTCGAGACTGAAGCTTTCTTT	CASSYRQVETEAFF
few	TRBD1	TRBV27	TRBJ2-1	TGTGCCAGCAGTTTATCTTCGGGACAGGTGATCTACAATGAGCAGTTCTTC	CASSLSSGQVIYNEQFF
-	-	TRBV24-1	TRBJ2-3	TGTGCCACCAGTGATTTGGGACAGACTAGCACAGATACGCAGTATTTT	CATSDLGQTSTDTQYF
once	-	TRBV19	TRBJ1-1	TGTGCCAGTAGTGCCGGGACAACTAACACTGAAGCTTTCTTT	CASSAGTTNTEAFF